This T cell receptor beta chain was recorded in a study of blood T cell repertoires in COVID-19. This CDR3 is built from 12 residues. With 4 bases removed from V and 7 bases from J, the gap between germline ends came to 10 bases. Looked up from germline, CDR1 is KGHDR and CDR2 is SFDVKD. Libraries were prepared by immunoSEQ multiplex PCR; TCRdb keeps only in-frame clonotypes and omits some of them. The repertoire has roughly 62,000 clones, under 80% of them found once; the top ten carry 18%. The sequenced sample was peripheral blood. The chain joins TRBV24-1 to TRBJ2-7; D not certain. This TCR came from a man aged 55 to 70 with acute or convalescent COVID-19. The CDR3 DNA is TGTGCCACCAGTGAGGCTACAGAGGAGCAGTACTTC. Protein: CATSEATEEQYF.